This passage covers 11 T cell receptor beta chains from one sample sequenced in a study of blood T cells in healthy people across ages (dated by TCRdb to 2014 to 2015). The library was produced with 5' RACE. Reads for this sample came from an Illumina HiSeq 2500. The second PCR ran for roughly 6 to 11 cycles and used a J-beta primer mix along with a sample-barcoded 5' primer. Through fastp at Q25 and MiXCR, TCRdb rebuilt clones from the public reads, retaining in-frame beta chains. Rows are combined by CDR3 protein, so each entry shows the most common genes and DNA. The sample table holds 700,000 to 950,000 distinct CDR3 sequences, of which roughly 60% were seen once. Over 20% of the sample rests with the top ten. Sequenced: blood. Receptors originate from a man younger than 45 in good health.

The chain has TRBV11-2 and TRBJ2-5; TRBD2 aligns across 11 bases. Looked up from germline, CDR1 is SGHAT and CDR2 is FQNNGV. Trimming removed 0 bases from V and 11 bases from J; junction bases left unmatched: 20. CDR3 size: 19 residues. CDR3: CASSLDSSGRMLLIREQYF. Here the CDR3 DNA reads TGTGCCAGCAGCTTAGATTCTAGCGGGAGGATGCTGCTAATACGGGAGCAGTACTTC.

This clonotype was detected only once. The genes are TRBV30 and TRBJ2-7; D not certain. The germline V gene has CDR1 GTSNPN and CDR2 SVGIG (reference sequence). The CDR3 runs 15 residues. The germline V and J ends were trimmed by 1 base and 3 bases, with 16 bases remaining between them. The CDR3, as DNA: TGTGCCTGGAGTGGGGCGGTGGGTAGCCGCTACGAGCAGTACTTC. As protein: CAWSGAVGSRYEQYF.

V and J are TRBV3-1 and TRBJ2-7; no firm D call. The CDR3 sequence is 13 residues long. V lost 5 bases and J lost 1, with 9 bases in between. Germline V CDR1 and CDR2: LGHDT, YNNKEL (reference sequence). The CDR3 spells CASSGPLSYEQYF. The CDR3 region has the DNA TGTGCCAGCAGCGGACCCCTGTCCTACGAGCAGTACTTC.

This clonotype was found a few times. The chain recombines TRBV10-3 with TRBJ2-7; the D is unclear. The DNA end is a closer match to TRBJ2-5, so the J assignment may be wrong. There are 11 residues in the CDR3. CDR1 and CDR2 (germline): ENHRY, SYGVKD. In DNA form, the CDR3 reads TGTGCCATCAGAGAATACGAGACCCAGTACTTC. Protein: CAIREYETQYF.

The chain couples TRBV6-1 to TRBJ2-1, with D maybe TRBD1 (8 bases). V was pared by 0 bases and J by 9 bases, with 12 bases between. CDR1 and CDR2 (germline): MNHNS, SASEGT. CDR3 length: 14 residues. The CDR3 DNA follows: TGTGCCAGCAGTGAAGCCTACAGGGGGGGTGAGCAGTTCTTC. This codes for CASSEAYRGGEQFF.

In this sample, this clonotype turned up once. The chain carries TRBV5-1 and TRBJ2-1; D may be TRBD1 (6 bases). The CDR3 runs to 15 residues. V gave up 0 bases and J gave up 10 bases, with 17 bases separating them. Germline CDR1 SGHRS, CDR2 YFSETQ. The CDR3 DNA reads as TGCGCCAGCAGCTTGGAGGGGGTAGGAGCCTACGAGCAGTTCTTC. Protein product: CASSLEGVGAYEQFF. The complete variable domain, with remaining parts taken from reference TRBV5-1 and TRBJ2-1, reads KAGVTQTPRYLIKTRGQQVTLSCSPISGHRSVSWYQQTPGQGLQFLFEYFSETQRNKGNFPGRFSGRQFSNSRSEMNVSTLELGDSALYLCASSLEGVGAYEQFFGPGTRLTVL.

V gene TRBV7-8 combines with J gene TRBJ2-1, with 7 positions matching TRBD2. V shed 4 bases and J 6 bases; nucleotides not matched to a gene: 6. This CDR3 has 14 residues. Germline CDR1 is SGHVS and CDR2 is FQNEAQ. The CDR3 sequence is CASSSWTRINEQFF. CDR3 DNA sequence: TGTGCCAGCAGCTCCTGGACTAGAATCAATGAGCAGTTCTTC.

The chain uses TRBV20-1 and TRBJ2-7; 9 bases fit TRBD1. This CDR3 has 13 amino acids. The J segment lost 6 bases and the V segment lost 6 bases, leaving 9 bases of the junction unmatched. CDR1 DFQATT and CDR2 SNEGSKA come from the germline V gene (reference sequence). The CDR3 coding sequence is TGCAGTGCATCCGGGACAGGGAGGATCGAGCAGTACTTC. It translates to CSASGTGRIEQYF.

J is TRBJ1-1 and V is TRBV20-1, with D possibly being TRBD1 (6 bases). V was trimmed by 4 bases and J by 4 bases, leaving 13 bases between them. The germline gives CDR1 DFQATT, CDR2 SNEGSKA (reference sequence). The CDR3 loop spans 13 amino acids. This CDR3 reads CSATYWGPTEAFF. The DNA of the CDR3 is TGCAGTGCTACCTACTGGGGGCCCACTGAAGCTTTCTTT.

This clonotype was picked up many times. This chain links TRBV25-1 with TRBJ2-7; a weak D match, TRBD2 (6 bases). V was cut by 5 bases and J by 12 bases, with 11 bases left in between. Germline V gene lookup returns CDR1 MGHDK and CDR2 SYGVNS. There are 10 residues in the CDR3. The CDR3 coding sequence is TGTGCCAGCAGTCCTCCGGGACTGTACTTC. It yields the protein CASSPPGLYF.

The chain uses TRBV29-1 and TRBJ2-5; no definite D call. The germline CDR1 and CDR2 sequences are SQVTM and ANQGSEA. With 2 bases removed from V and 11 bases from J, the gap between germline ends came to 24 bases. This CDR3 region has 15 residues. CDR3 protein: CSVEIWDSSYNGQYF. As DNA, the CDR3 is TGCAGCGTTGAAATTTGGGATAGCTCCTACAATGGGCAGTACTTC. Variable domain in full (rest from reference TRBV29-1 and TRBJ2-5): SAVISQKPSRDICQRGTSLTIQCQVDSQVTMMFWYRQQPGQSLTLIATANQGSEATYESGFVIDKFPISRPNLTFSTLTVSNMSPEDSSIYLCSVEIWDSSYNGQYFGPGTRLLVL.